Sequencing of this T cell receptor (beta chain) was carried out in a study of PD-1 blockade in classical Hodgkin lymphoma. This CDR3 contains 16 residues. V was clipped by 1 base and J by 3 bases, with 15 bases between them. Germline lookup yields CDR1 LGHNA and CDR2 YNFKEQ. Time point indicated: cycle 4 day 1 (C4D1), after more than 5 weeks of nivolumab. All the patients suffered relapse after autologous stem cell transplantation, and brentuximab vedotin exposure differed. This clone was recorded a few times. Clones were read by immunoSEQ multiplex PCR, and TCRdb kept only the in-frame ones, dropping some. Counted here are more than 90,000 clones, around four fifths occurring once; the ten biggest clones make up 9.4%.

The clonotype comes from a human donor with classical Hodgkin lymphoma. The sample was peripheral blood mononuclear cells (PBMCs), taken before the fourth cycle of nivolumab. The rearrangement uses TRBV4-2 and TRBJ1-1; D possibly corresponds to TRBD1 (5 bases). CDR3 region: CASSQVGGQGYTEAFF. CDR3 in DNA: TGTGCCAGCAGCCAAGTAGGAGGGCAGGGATACACTGAAGCTTTCTTT.